This T cell receptor beta chain stems from a study of CD8 T cells in ankylosing spondylitis. General observations from the study: Reportedly, disease-linked clones are significantly enriched in ankylosing spondylitis patients' matched synovial fluid.

Points on this clonotype: What it recognizes is unknown.

MiXCR, run by TCRdb on the 5' RACE reads, gives a single entry per CDR3 protein. The sample yields around 320,000 distinct CDR3 sequences, around 21% seen once. Sequencing was performed on blood, either unsorted or a sorted T cell fraction (not recorded which). This sequence was found in a female donor with ankylosing spondylitis or in good health (not recorded which).

The CDR3 nucleotides are TGTGCCAGCATGACTGACCGGGGGCCCCAGCATTTT. Residues: CASMTDRGPQHF. The chain joins TRBV2 to TRBJ1-5; D gene unclear. V was cut by 7 bases and J by 9 bases, with 13 bases left in between. This CDR3 is 12 amino acids long. Looked up from germline, CDR1 is SNHLY and CDR2 is FYNNEI.